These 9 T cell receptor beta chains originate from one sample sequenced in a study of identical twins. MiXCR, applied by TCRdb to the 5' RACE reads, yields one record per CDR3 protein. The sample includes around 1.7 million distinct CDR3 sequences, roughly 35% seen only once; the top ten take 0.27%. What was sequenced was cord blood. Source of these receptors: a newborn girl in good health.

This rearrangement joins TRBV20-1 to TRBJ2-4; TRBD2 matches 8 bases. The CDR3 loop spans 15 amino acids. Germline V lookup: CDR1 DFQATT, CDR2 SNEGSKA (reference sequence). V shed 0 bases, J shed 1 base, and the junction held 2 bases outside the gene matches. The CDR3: CSARDTGGAKNIQYF. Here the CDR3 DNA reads TGCAGTGCTAGAGATACGGGGGGGGCCAAAAACATTCAGTACTTC.

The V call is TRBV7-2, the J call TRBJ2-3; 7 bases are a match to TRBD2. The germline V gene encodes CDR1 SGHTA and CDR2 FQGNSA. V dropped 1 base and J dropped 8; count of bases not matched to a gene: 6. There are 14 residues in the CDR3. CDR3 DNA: TGTGCCAGCAGCTTAGAGGTGTTAGCGGGTACGCAGTATTTT. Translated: CASSLEVLAGTQYF.

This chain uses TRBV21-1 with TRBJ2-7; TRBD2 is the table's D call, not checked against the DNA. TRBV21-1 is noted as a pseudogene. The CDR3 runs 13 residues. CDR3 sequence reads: CASFRGARYEQYF. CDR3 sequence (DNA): TGTGCCAGCTTTCGGGGAGCGAGGTACGAGCAGTACTTC.

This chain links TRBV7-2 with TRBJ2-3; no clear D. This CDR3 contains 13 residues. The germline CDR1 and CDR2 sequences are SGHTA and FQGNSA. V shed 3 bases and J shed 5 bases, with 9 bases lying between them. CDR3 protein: CASSLRLEDTQYF. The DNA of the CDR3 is TGTGCCAGCAGCTTGAGGCTAGAAGATACGCAGTATTTT.

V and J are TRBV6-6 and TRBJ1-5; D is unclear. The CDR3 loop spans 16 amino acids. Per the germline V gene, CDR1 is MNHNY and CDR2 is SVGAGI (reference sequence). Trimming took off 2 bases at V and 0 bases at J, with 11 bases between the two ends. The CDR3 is CASSYRDFYSNQPQHF. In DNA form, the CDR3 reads TGTGCCAGCAGTTACAGGGATTTCTATAGCAATCAGCCCCAGCATTTT.

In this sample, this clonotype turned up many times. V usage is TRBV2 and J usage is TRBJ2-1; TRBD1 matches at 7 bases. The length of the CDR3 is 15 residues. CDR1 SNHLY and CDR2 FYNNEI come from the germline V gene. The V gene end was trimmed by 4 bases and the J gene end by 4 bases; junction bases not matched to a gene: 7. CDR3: CASSVETGMYNEQFF. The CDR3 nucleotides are TGTGCCAGCAGTGTCGAGACAGGGATGTACAATGAGCAGTTCTTC. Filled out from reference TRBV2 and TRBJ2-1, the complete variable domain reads EPEVTQTPSHQVTQMGQEVILRCVPISNHLYFYWYRQILGQKVEFLVSFYNNEISEKSEIFDDQFSVERPDGSNFTLKIRSTKLEDSAMYFCASSVETGMYNEQFFGPGTRLTVL.

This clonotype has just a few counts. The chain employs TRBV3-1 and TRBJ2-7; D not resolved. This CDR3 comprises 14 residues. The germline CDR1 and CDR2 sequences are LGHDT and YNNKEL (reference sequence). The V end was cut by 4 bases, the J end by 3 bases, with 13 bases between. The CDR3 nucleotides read TGTGCCAGCAGCCTAACCCCTAAAGGCTACGAGCAGTACTTC. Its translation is CASSLTPKGYEQYF.

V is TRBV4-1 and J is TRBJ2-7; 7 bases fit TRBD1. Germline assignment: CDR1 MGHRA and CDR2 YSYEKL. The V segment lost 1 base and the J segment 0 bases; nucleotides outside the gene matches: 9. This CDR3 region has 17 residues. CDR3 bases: TGCGCCAGCAGCCAAGCCAAGGGGGCAGTGAGCTCCTACGAGCAGTACTTC. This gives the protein CASSQAKGAVSSYEQYF.

This CDR3 is CASSQGSGTPKNIQYF. The CDR3, as DNA: TGTGCCAGCAGCCAAGGTTCCGGGACCCCCAAAAACATTCAGTACTTC. V gene TRBV3-1 combines with J gene TRBJ2-4; D might be TRBD1 or TRBD2, each matching 5 bases. Trimming shortened V by 1 base and J by 2 bases, and 12 bases separated the two germline ends. CDR1 is LGHDT, CDR2 YNNKEL, per germline (reference sequence). The CDR3 is 16 residues long. Based on the CDR3 plus reference TRBV3-1 and TRBJ2-4, the full variable domain is DTAVSQTPKYLVTQMGNDKSIKCEQNLGHDTMYWYKQDSKKFLKIMFSYNNKELIINETVPNRFSPKSPDKAHLNLHINSLELGDSAVYFCASSQGSGTPKNIQYFGAGTRLSVL.